This TCR beta chain was profiled in a study of blood T cell repertoires in COVID-19. Turning to the study itself: From the United States, Italy and Spain came samples of acute and convalescent COVID-19. The analysed material was cDNA or gDNA that came from T cells, B-cell-depleted T cells, or PBMCs.

CDR1 and CDR2 (germline): MGHRA, YSYEKL. Trimming shortened V by 0 bases and J by 8 bases, and 20 bases separated the two germline ends. There are 17 residues in the CDR3. Per the original data handling: Estimation of nucleated cell counts was performed using reference gene primer amplification. Using immunoSEQ multiplex PCR, the repertoire was profiled, and TCRdb retains in-frame clones only, with some absent. D and trimming come from the DNA, and the V and J calls and clone size come from that table. The sample has a few hundred thousand clones, roughly 88% seen once. This chain uses TRBV4-1 with TRBJ2-1; no definite D call. This TCR derives from a woman in her 70s with acute or convalescent COVID-19. The specimen sequenced was peripheral blood. CDR3 loop: CASSQDRLGPGEYEQFF. As DNA, the CDR3 is TGCGCCAGCAGCCAAGATAGATTAGGCCCGGGTGAGTATGAGCAGTTCTTC.